This entry concerns a single T cell receptor beta chain. Its matching antigen is unknown. Profiling relied on immunoSEQ multiplex PCR, and the TCRdb table lists in-frame clones only, not all of them. This sample yields over 35,000 clones, of which around 81% are seen a single time; about 7% belongs to the top ten. Trimming removed 4 bases at V and 5 bases at J, with 8 bases between. Per germline, CDR1 KGHSH and CDR2 LQKENI. The CDR3 loop spans 12 amino acids. This sample is part of a study of T cells in localized non-small cell lung cancer. Study-level results: Sequencing, confined to only one tumor region, leaves heterogeneity possible.

Sequencing used peripheral blood mononuclear cells, obtained before any cancer treatment. The TCR was taken from a male donor older than 55 with stage II lung adenocarcinoma. The V and J genes are TRBV18 and TRBJ1-1, with a weak D call TRBD1 (6 bases). The chain's CDR3 is CASSLTGTEAFF. The CDR3 nucleotides are TGTGCCAGCTCACTTACAGGGACTGAAGCTTTCTTT. The variable domain in full, completed from reference TRBV18 and TRBJ1-1, reads NAGVMQNPRHLVRRRGQEARLRCSPMKGHSHVYWYRQLPEEGLKFMVYLQKENIIDESGMPKERFSAEFPKEGPSILRIQQVVRGDSAAYFCASSLTGTEAFFGQGTRLTVV.